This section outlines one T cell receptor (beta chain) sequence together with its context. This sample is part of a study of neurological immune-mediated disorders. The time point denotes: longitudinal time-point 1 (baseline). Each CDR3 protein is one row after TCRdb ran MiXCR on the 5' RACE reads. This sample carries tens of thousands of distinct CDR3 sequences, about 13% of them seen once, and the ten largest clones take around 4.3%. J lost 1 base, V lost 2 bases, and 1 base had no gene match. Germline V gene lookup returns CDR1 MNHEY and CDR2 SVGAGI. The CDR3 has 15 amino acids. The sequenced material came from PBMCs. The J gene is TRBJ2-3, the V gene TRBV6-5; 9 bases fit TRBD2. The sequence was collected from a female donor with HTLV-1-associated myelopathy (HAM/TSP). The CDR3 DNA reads TGTGCCAGCAGTTACCAGCGGGGGGGCACAGATACGCAGTATTTT. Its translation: CASSYQRGGTDTQYF.